This T cell receptor (beta chain) was sequenced during a study of cytomegalovirus exposure and HLA in healthy donors. Study observations and caveats: Specificity of a few CMV-associated chains for CMV antigens was verified in vitro.

Note on this clone: Its target is unknown.

Using immunoSEQ multiplex PCR, the repertoire was profiled, and TCRdb retains in-frame clones only, with some absent. The repertoire holds around 150,000 clones, around 96% seen once, with roughly 0.83% in the top ten. This CDR3 region has 14 residues. The V gene's germline CDR1 is MNHNY and CDR2 SVGAGI (reference sequence). Trimming stripped 2 bases from V and 10 bases from J, with 17 bases between. This sequence joins TRBV6-6 and TRBJ2-5, with D possibly matching TRBD2 (6 bases). Sample: PBMCs. This TCR derives from a woman in her late teens or twenties in good health and CMV-seronegative. The CDR3 DNA reads as TGTGCCAGCAGTTACACTCCGGTGGGGGGATACCAGTACTTC. Amino acids: CASSYTPVGGYQYF.